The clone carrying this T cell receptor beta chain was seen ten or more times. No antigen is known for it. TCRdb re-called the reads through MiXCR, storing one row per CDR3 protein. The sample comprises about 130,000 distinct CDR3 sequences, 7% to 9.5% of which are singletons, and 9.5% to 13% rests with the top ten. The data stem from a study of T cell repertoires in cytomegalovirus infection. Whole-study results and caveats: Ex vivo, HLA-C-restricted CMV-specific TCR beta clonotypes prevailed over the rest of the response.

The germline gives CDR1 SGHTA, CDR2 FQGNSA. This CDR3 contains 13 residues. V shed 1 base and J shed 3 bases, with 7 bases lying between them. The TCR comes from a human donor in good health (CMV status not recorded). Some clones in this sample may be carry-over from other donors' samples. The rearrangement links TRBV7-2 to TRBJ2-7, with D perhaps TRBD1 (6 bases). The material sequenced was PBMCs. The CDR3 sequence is CASSLEGGYEQYF. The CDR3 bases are TGTGCCAGCAGCTTAGAAGGGGGCTACGAGCAGTACTTC. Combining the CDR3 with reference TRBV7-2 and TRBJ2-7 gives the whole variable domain GAGVSQSPSNKVTEKGKDVELRCDPISGHTALYWYRQSLGQGLEFLIYFQGNSAPDKSGLPSDRFSAERTGGSVSTLTIQRTQQEDSAVYLCASSLEGGYEQYFGPGTRLTVT.